This record looks at one T cell receptor (beta chain) sequence and its context. The CDR3 spans 14 residues. Looked up from germline, CDR1 is LNHNV and CDR2 is YYDKDF (reference sequence). Trimming took 0 bases from V and 2 from J; bases not matched to a gene: 1. This sample was taken from a study of ipilimumab plus nivolumab after autologous stem cell transplantation. Libraries were prepared by immunoSEQ multiplex PCR; TCRdb keeps only in-frame clonotypes and omits some of them. The table includes some 87,000 clones, about 83% detected once. The rearrangement links TRBV15 to TRBJ2-7; 7 positions agree with TRBD2. The receptor was derived from a male donor with diffuse large B-cell lymphoma. The sample consisted of PBMCs, taken in a trial of ipilimumab plus nivolumab as post-transplant consolidation. Written as DNA, the CDR3 is TGTGCCACCAGCAGAGATCGGGGGGCCTACGAGCAGTACTTC. This gives the protein CATSRDRGAYEQYF.